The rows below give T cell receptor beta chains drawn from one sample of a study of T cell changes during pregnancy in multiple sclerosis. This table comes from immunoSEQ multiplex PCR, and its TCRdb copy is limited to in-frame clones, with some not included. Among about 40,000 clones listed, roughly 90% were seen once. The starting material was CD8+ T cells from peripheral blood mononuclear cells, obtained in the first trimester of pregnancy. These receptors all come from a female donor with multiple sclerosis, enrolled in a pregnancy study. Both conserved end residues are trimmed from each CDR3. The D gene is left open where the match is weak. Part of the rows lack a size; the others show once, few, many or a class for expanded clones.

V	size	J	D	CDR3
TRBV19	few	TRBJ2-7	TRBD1	ASSGDRYTYEQY
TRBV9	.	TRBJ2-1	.	ASSPSANSYNEQF
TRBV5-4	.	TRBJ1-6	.	ASSFGQYYNSPLH
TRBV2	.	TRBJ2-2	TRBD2	AILAGGRTGELF
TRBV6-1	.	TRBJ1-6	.	ASSESGENSPLH
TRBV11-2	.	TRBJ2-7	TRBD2	ASSYSSGGYEQY
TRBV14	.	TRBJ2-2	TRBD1	ASSLLLGQGNTGELF
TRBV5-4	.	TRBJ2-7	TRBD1	ASSLGTGIYEQY
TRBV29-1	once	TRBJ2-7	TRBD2	SVETELAQTYEQY
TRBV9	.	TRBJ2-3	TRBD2	ASSTGLAGDWTDTQY
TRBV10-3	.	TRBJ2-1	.	AIGPGNDNEQF
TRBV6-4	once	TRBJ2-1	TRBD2	ASSPNGGDYNEQF
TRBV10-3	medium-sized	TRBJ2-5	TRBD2	AISESLGTSGGRETQY
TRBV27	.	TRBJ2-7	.	ASKPGHIYEQY
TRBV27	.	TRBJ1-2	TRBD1	ASSPATGKSNYT
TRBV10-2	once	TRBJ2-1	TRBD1	ASSPGTGNNEQF
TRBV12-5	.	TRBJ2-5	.	ASGKHSYEPNRMAQETQY
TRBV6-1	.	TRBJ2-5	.	ASTLIWYSQETQY
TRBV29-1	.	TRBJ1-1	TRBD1	SVQTGEGSTEAF
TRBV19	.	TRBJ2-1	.	ASSIDLYSSSSYNEQF
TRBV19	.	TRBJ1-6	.	ASSIVDTNSPLH
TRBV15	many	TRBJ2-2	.	ATSRDKSSGELF
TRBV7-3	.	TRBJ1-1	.	ASSLMGGNTEAF
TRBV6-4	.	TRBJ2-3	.	ASSDSRDTDTQY
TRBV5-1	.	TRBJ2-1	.	ASSLDHGEDEQF
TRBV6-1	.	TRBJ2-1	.	ASSEVGEREQF
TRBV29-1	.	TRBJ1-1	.	SVDRSSMNTEAF
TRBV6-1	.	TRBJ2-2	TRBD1	ASSADPTGATGELF
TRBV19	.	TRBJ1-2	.	ASLRVAGVIQNGYT
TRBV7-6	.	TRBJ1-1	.	ASSSKPWTRAGSTEAF
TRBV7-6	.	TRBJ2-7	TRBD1	ASSQGTGYEQY
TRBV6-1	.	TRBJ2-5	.	ASKERIIKETQY
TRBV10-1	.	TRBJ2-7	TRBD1	ASSPGQGVHEQY
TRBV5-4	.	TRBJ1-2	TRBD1	ASRLDRGDYGYT
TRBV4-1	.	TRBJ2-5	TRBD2	ASSQWTSGQETQY
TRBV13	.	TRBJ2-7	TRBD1	ASSPDRSSYEQY
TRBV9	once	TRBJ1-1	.	ASSQLNTEAF
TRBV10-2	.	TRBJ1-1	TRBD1	ASSSQGARGTEAF
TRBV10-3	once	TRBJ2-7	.	AISEGSTYEQY
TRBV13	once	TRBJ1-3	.	ASKLTTENGNTIY